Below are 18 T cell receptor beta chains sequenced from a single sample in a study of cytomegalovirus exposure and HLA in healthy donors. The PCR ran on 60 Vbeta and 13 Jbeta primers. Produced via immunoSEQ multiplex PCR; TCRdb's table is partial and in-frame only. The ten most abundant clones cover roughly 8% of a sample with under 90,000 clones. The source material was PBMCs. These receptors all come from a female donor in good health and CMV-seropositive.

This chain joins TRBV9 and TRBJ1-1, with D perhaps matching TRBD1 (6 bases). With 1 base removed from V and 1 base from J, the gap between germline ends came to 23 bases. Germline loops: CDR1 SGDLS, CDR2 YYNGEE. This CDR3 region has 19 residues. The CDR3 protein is CASSVKPKDLDSENTEAFF. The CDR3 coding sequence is TGTGCCAGCAGCGTAAAGCCTAAGGATCTGGACAGCGAGAACACTGAAGCTTTCTTT.

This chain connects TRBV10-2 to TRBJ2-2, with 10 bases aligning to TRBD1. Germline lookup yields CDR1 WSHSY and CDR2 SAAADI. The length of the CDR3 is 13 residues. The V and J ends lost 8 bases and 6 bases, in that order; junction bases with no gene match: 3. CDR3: CASGQGGAGELFF. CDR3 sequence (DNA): TGCGCCAGCGGACAGGGGGGGGCCGGGGAGCTGTTTTTT.

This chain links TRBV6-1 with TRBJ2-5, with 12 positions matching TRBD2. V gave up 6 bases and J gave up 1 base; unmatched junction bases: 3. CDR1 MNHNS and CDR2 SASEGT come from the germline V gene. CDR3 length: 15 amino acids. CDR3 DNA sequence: TGTGCCAGCAGCGAGGGACTAGCGGGCCAAGAGACCCAGTACTTC. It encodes CASSEGLAGQETQYF.

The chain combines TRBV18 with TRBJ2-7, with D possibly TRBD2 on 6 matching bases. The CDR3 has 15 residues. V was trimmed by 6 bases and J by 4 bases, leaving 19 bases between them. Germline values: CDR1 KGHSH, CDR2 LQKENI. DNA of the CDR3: TGTGCCAGCTCCCCGTCGGGAGAACAGCTATACGAGCAGTACTTC. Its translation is CASSPSGEQLYEQYF. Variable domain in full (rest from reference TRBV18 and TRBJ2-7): NAGVMQNPRHLVRRRGQEARLRCSPMKGHSHVYWYRQLPEEGLKFMVYLQKENIIDESGMPKERFSAEFPKEGPSILRIQQVVRGDSAAYFCASSPSGEQLYEQYFGPGTRLTVT.

The chain's CDR3 is CASSEEPSDTGELFF. The CDR3 DNA reads TGTGCCAGCAGTGAAGAACCTAGCGACACCGGGGAGCTGTTTTTT. V is TRBV6-1 and J is TRBJ2-2, with a possible D match to TRBD2 (6 bases). The CDR3 spans 15 residues. CDR1 is MNHNS and CDR2 is SASEGT in the germline V gene. V lost 1 base and J 3 bases, leaving 9 bases between the germline ends.

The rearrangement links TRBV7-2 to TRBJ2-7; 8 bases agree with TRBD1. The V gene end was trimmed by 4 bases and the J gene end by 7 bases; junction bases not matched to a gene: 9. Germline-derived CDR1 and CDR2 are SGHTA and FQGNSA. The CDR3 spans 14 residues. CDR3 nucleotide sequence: TGTGCCAGCAGCTCCTCAGGGGGCTGGGGGGAGCAGTACTTC. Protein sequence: CASSSSGGWGEQYF. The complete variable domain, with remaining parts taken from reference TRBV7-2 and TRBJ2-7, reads GAGVSQSPSNKVTEKGKDVELRCDPISGHTALYWYRQSLGQGLEFLIYFQGNSAPDKSGLPSDRFSAERTGGSVSTLTIQRTQQEDSAVYLCASSSSGGWGEQYFGPGTRLTVT.

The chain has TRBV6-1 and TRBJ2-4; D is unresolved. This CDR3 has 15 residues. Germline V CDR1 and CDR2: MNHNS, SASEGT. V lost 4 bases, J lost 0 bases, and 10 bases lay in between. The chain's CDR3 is CASSGGSIAKNIQYF. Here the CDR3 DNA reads TGTGCCAGCAGTGGAGGAAGTATAGCCAAAAACATTCAGTACTTC.

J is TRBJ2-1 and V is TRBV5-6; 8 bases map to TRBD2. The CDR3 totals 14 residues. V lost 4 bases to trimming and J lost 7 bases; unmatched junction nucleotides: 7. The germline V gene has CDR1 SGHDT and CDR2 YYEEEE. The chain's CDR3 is CASSVSGRRNEQFF. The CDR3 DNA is TGTGCCAGCAGCGTCAGCGGGAGACGGAATGAGCAGTTCTTC.

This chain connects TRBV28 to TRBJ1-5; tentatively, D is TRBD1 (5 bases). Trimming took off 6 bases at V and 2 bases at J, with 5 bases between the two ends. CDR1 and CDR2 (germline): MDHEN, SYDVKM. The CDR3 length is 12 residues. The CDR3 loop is CASRGGNQPQHF. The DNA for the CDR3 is TGTGCCAGCAGAGGGGGCAATCAGCCCCAGCATTTT.

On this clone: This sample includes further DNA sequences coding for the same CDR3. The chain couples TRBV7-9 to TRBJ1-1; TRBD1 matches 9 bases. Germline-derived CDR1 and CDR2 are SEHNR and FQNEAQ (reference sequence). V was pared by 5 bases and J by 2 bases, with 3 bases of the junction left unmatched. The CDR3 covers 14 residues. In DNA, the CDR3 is TGTGCCAGCAGCCTGACAGGGGGTAACACTGAAGCTTTCTTT. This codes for CASSLTGGNTEAFF. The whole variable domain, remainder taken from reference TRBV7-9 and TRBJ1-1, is DTGVSQNPRHKITKRGQNVTFRCDPISEHNRLYWYRQTLGQGPEFLTYFQNEAQLEKSRLLSDRFSAERPKGSFSTLEIQRTEQGDSAMYLCASSLTGGNTEAFFGQGTRLTVV.

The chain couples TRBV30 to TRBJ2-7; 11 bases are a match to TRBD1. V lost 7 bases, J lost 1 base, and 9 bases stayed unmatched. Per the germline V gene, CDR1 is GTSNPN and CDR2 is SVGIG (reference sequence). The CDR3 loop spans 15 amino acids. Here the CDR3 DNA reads TGTGCCTACCGACCCCGGGACAGGGGGTCCTACGAGCAGTACTTC. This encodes CAYRPRDRGSYEQYF.

The CDR3 region has the DNA TGTGCCAGCACCCCGCTTCAGGGCGGGGCTCGCACCGGGGAGCTGTTTTTT. This gives the protein CASTPLQGGARTGELFF. The rearrangement joins TRBV11-2 to TRBJ2-2; a possible D gene is TRBD2 (6 bases). V lost 7 bases and J 4 bases, leaving 22 bases between the germline ends. Germline loops: CDR1 SGHAT, CDR2 FQNNGV. The CDR3 extends over 17 amino acids.

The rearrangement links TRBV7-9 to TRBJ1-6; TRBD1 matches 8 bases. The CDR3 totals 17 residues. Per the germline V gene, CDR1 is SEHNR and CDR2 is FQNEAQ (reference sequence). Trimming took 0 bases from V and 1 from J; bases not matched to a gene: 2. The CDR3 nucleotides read TGTGCCAGCAGCTTAGCCCAGGGGGCTTCCTATAATTCACCCCTCCACTTT. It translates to CASSLAQGASYNSPLHF.

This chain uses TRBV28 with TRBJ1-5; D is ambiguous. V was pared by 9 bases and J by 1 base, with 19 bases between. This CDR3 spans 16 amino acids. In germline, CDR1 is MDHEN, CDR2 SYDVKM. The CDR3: CASHSVGRGSNQPQHF. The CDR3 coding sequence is TGTGCCAGTCACTCAGTCGGGCGAGGGAGCAATCAGCCCCAGCATTTT.

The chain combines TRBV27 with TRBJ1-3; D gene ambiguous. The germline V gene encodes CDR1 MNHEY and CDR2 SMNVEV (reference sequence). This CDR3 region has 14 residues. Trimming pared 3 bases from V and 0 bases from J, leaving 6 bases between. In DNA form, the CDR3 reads TGTGCCAGCAGTTTCAGCGACTCTGGAAACACCATATATTTT. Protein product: CASSFSDSGNTIYF.

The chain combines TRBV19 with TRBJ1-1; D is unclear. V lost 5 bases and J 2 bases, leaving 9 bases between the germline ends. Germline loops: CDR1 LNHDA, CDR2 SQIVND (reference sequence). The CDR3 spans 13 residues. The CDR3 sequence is CASSETINTEAFF. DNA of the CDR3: TGTGCCAGTAGTGAGACAATTAACACTGAAGCTTTCTTT.

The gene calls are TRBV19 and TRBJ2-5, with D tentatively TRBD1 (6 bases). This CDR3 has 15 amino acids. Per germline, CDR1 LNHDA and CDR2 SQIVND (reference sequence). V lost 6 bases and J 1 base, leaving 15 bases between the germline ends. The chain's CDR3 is CASSLTGPTQETQYF. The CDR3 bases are TGTGCCAGTAGCCTGACAGGCCCTACCCAAGAGACCCAGTACTTC. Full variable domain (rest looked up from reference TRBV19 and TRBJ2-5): DGGITQSPKYLFRKEGQNVTLSCEQNLNHDAMYWYRQDPGQGLRLIYYSQIVNDFQKGDIAEGYSVSREKKESFPLTVTSAQKNPTAFYLCASSLTGPTQETQYFGPGTRLLVL.

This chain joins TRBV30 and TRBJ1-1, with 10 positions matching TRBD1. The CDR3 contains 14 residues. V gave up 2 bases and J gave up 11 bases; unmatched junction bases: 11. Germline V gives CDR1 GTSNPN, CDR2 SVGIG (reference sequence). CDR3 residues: CAWSTTRDRGRAFF. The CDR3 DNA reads TGTGCCTGGAGTACCACCCGGGACAGGGGAAGGGCTTTCTTT.